This T cell receptor beta chain was profiled in a study of T cell responses to AZD1222 COVID-19 vaccine. The wider study: Second-dose intervals of approximately 4 or approximately 12 weeks were pooled.

Data came from immunoSEQ multiplex PCR; TCRdb stores just in-frame clones and leaves some out. The top ten hold roughly 5.4% of the sample, which has about 88,000 clones, roughly 94% seen once. This clone was recorded only once. Its matching antigen is unknown. Findings and limits, study-wide: Increases in Spike-specific TCR breadth and depth were seen after two AZD1222 doses. Donors, mostly white British, included more females; clonal diversity was possibly underestimated. Baseline serology detected seropositivity in only a handful of AZD1222 recipients.

The CDR3 is 16 residues long. Trimming took 2 bases from V and 6 from J, leaving 14 bases between them. Germline V gene sequence: CDR1 MNHEY, CDR2 SVGAGI. Sequencing used peripheral blood, obtained on day 0 of AZD1222 vaccination. The chain combines TRBV6-5 with TRBJ1-6; maybe TRBD1 (6 bases). The sequence came from an adult in good health. In DNA form, the CDR3 reads TGTGCCAGCAGTTACGCGATACAGGGCGGTAATTCACCCCTCCACTTT. Translation: CASSYAIQGGNSPLHF.